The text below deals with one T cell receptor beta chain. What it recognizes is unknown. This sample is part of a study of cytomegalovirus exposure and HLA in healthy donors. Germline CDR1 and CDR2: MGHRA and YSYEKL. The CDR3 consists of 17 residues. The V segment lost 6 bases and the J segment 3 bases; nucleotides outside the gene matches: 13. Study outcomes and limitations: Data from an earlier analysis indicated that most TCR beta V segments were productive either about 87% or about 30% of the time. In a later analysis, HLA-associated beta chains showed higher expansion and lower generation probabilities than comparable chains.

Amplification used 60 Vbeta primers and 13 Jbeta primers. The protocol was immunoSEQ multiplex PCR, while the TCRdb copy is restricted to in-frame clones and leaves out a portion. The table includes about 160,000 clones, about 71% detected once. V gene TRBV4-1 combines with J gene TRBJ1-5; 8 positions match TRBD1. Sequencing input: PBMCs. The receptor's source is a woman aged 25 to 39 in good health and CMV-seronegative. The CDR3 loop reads CASSHSGGFGTNQPQHF. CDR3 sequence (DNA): TGCGCCAGCAGTCATTCAGGGGGCTTCGGAACCAATCAGCCCCAGCATTTT.